Listed here are 20 T cell receptor beta chains from one sample, sequenced in a study of regulatory T cells in long-lasting Graves disease. Sequencing libraries for TCR beta were prepared with iRepertoire HTBI primers and Arm-PCR of CDR3 regions. TCRdb redid the calling of the multiplex PCR reads with MiXCR, one entry per CDR3 protein. The sample shows approximately 540,000 distinct CDR3 sequences, more than 10% of them seen only once. The time point here: newly diagnosed GD, antithyroid drugs for less than 3 months. From PBMCs, RNA was extracted and then used to make the TCR library. These data were also filed under a second study, of T cells in Graves' hyperthyroidism and ophthalmopathy.

This material consisted of peripheral blood mononuclear cells (PBMCs), taken at new diagnosis, from a patient treated with antithyroid drugs. The receptors come from a woman aged 25 to 39 with Graves disease.

This sequence joins TRBV10-3 and TRBJ2-1; 7 nucleotides align to TRBD1. The CDR3 has 14 residues. Germline lookup yields CDR1 ENHRY and CDR2 SYGVKD. V lost 8 bases, J lost 10 bases, and 14 bases stayed unmatched. CDR3: CAIGNRGPTYEQFF. DNA for the CDR3: TGTGCCATCGGGAACAGGGGACCCACCTACGAGCAGTTCTTC.

Note on this clonotype: A far more abundant clone sits one base away, making this likely a read error. The J gene is TRBJ2-1, the V gene TRBV7-2; the D is unclear. Trimming left V 5 bases short and J 3 bases short, with 11 bases between. Germline CDR1 reads SGHTA; CDR2 reads FQGNSA. The CDR3 runs 14 residues. The CDR3, as DNA: TGTGCCAGCAGCCTTAGCCCCATCTACAATGAGCAGTTCTTC. Amino acids: CASSLSPIYNEQFF.

This clonotype was observed many times. The chain uses TRBV7-2 and TRBJ2-1; tentatively, D is TRBD2 (6 bases). The CDR3 is made up of 15 amino acids. Germline CDR1 is SGHTA and CDR2 is FQGNSA. V dropped 0 bases and J dropped 6 bases, with 12 bases sitting between them. The CDR3 loop is CASSLAGTASNEQFF. The DNA for the CDR3 is TGTGCCAGCAGCTTAGCGGGGACTGCGAGCAATGAGCAGTTCTTC. The variable domain in full, with the rest retrieved from reference TRBV7-2 and TRBJ2-1, is GAGVSQSPSNKVTEKGKDVELRCDPISGHTALYWYRQSLGQGLEFLIYFQGNSAPDKSGLPSDRFSAERTGGSVSTLTIQRTQQEDSAVYLCASSLAGTASNEQFFGPGTRLTVL.

This clonotype was counted at least ten times. The gene calls are TRBV9 and TRBJ2-7; 7 nucleotides line up with TRBD2. The V gene's germline CDR1 is SGDLS and CDR2 YYNGEE. The CDR3 is 15 residues long. V trimming: 4 bases; J trimming: 5 bases; junction bases outside the gene matches: 12. The CDR3 loop reads CASSPPGSGTNEQYF. The CDR3 DNA reads as TGTGCCAGCAGCCCCCCTGGGAGCGGGACTAACGAGCAGTACTTC.

This clonotype was seen many times. The chain carries TRBV18 and TRBJ1-1; D may be TRBD1 (6 bases). The CDR3 is made up of 12 amino acids. V lost 5 bases and J lost 7, with 11 bases in between. Per germline, CDR1 KGHSH and CDR2 LQKENI. The CDR3 DNA reads as TGTGCCAGCTCATCTGGGGGCAATGAAGCTTTCTTT. This translates into CASSSGGNEAFF.

As for this clonotype: Germline is not matched at one junction end, which may reflect a read error. The rearrangement links TRBV11-1 to TRBJ2-5, with TRBD1 identical over 9 bases. CDR3 length equals 15 residues. Germline V gene sequence: CDR1 SGHAT, CDR2 FQDESV (reference sequence). This chain's CDR3 is CASSQATGGAETRYF. CDR3 sequence (DNA): TGTGCCAGCAGCCAGGCCACAGGGGGCGCGGAGACCCGGTACTTC.

This clonotype was found many times. DNA for the CDR3: TGTGCCAGCAGTTTAGCAGGGAACACCGGGGAGCTGTTTTTT. Translating it yields CASSLAGNTGELFF. The chain uses TRBV28 and TRBJ2-2; D remains unclear. V lost 2 bases, J lost 1 base, and 5 bases lay in between. The germline CDR1 and CDR2 sequences are MDHEN and SYDVKM. CDR3 length: 14 residues.

This clonotype was picked up many times. This rearrangement joins TRBV6-2 or TRBV6-3 to TRBJ2-4; 14 bases are shared with TRBD2. The germline V gene has CDR1 MNHEY and CDR2 SVGEGT. V lost 3 bases to trimming and J lost 9 bases; unmatched junction nucleotides: 7. The CDR3 covers 16 residues. Written as DNA, the CDR3 is TGTGCCAGCAGTTATCCGGGACTAGCGGGAGTAGGCATTCAGTACTTC. Residues: CASSYPGLAGVGIQYF.

This clonotype was seen many times. J is TRBJ1-5 and V is TRBV6-5, with 9 nucleotides matching TRBD1. The CDR3 contains 19 residues. J was trimmed by 0 bases and V by 2 bases; bases with no gene match: 11. Germline V gene lookup returns CDR1 MNHEY and CDR2 SVGAGI. CDR3 coding DNA: TGTGCCAGCAGTTACGGGGACAGGGATTTATGGGATAGCAATCAGCCCCAGCATTTT. As protein: CASSYGDRDLWDSNQPQHF.

This chain links TRBV19 with TRBJ2-1, with 8 bases identical to TRBD1. The CDR3 consists of 18 residues. J was trimmed by 4 bases and V by 4 bases; bases with no gene match: 15. CDR1 and CDR2 from the germline V gene are LNHDA and SQIVND (reference sequence). This CDR3 is CASSTLPWTGKSYNEQFF. The CDR3 nucleotides are TGTGCCAGTAGTACCCTACCGTGGACAGGGAAATCATACAATGAGCAGTTCTTC.

The V gene is TRBV13, the J gene TRBJ2-6; TRBD2 is a possible D gene (6 bases). The V end was cut by 5 bases, the J end by 3 bases, with 14 bases between. CDR1 is PRHDT and CDR2 is FYEKMQ in the germline V gene (reference sequence). There are 16 residues in the CDR3. CDR3 DNA: TGTGCCAGCAGCGGACGGGACTGGGATGGGGCCAACGTCCTGACTTTC. Translation gives CASSGRDWDGANVLTF.

This sequence joins TRBV18 and TRBJ1-2; D remains ambiguous. Trimming took 0 bases from V and 4 from J, leaving 9 bases between them. The CDR3 covers 14 residues. Looked up from germline, CDR1 is KGHSH and CDR2 is LQKENI. The CDR3 protein is CASSPPGRSYGYTF. The CDR3 DNA reads TGTGCCAGCTCACCACCGGGCAGAAGCTATGGCTACACCTTC.

This chain joins TRBV6-5 and TRBJ1-2; a possible D gene is TRBD1 (6 bases). Per the germline V gene, CDR1 is MNHEY and CDR2 is SVGAGI. The CDR3 spans 13 residues. The V end lost 0 bases, the J end lost 8 bases, and 10 bases lay between the germline ends. The CDR3 region has the DNA TGTGCCAGCAGTTACTCGACAGGAGGGGGCTACACCTTC. This sequence encodes CASSYSTGGGYTF.

This clonotype was counted at least ten times. The chain combines TRBV20-1 with TRBJ2-7; D is possibly TRBD1 (6 bases). This CDR3 contains 15 residues. Trimming took 3 bases from V and 4 from J, leaving 19 bases between them. CDR1 and CDR2 from the germline V gene are DFQATT and SNEGSKA (reference sequence). The CDR3 spells CSARRPGRGQYEQYF. Here the CDR3 DNA reads TGCAGTGCTAGGCGTCCGGGAAGGGGACAATACGAGCAGTACTTC.

This clonotype was observed many times. As DNA, the CDR3 is TGTGCCACCAGTGATTCTGTGTTAGGGGACAATCAGCCCCAGCATTTT. This translates into CATSDSVLGDNQPQHF. This chain links TRBV24-1 with TRBJ1-5; tentatively, D is TRBD1 (5 bases). There are 16 residues in the CDR3. CDR1 is KGHDR and CDR2 is SFDVKD in the germline V gene. Trimming removed 2 bases from V and 3 bases from J, with 13 bases in between.

Only a few counts were recorded for this clonotype. The chain combines TRBV20-1 with TRBJ1-2, with 7 bases fitting TRBD1. Trimming at V came to 0 bases and at J to 7 bases, leaving 5 bases not matched to a gene. The CDR3 has 13 residues. Germline V gives CDR1 DFQATT, CDR2 SNEGSKA (reference sequence). CDR3 sequence reads: CSARDQTGSGYTF. In DNA form, the CDR3 reads TGCAGTGCTAGAGATCAGACAGGGAGTGGCTACACCTTC.

This clonotype was counted many times. V usage is TRBV7-2 and J usage is TRBJ2-5, with D tentatively TRBD1 (6 bases). Germline CDR1 SGHTA, CDR2 FQGNSA. Trimming cost V 4 bases and J 4 bases, with 16 bases left between them. The CDR3 covers 15 residues. DNA for the CDR3: TGTGCCAGCAGCTGGTTAAACAGGGTAGGAGAGACCCAGTACTTC. Encoded protein: CASSWLNRVGETQYF.

The sample holds many counts of this clonotype. V and J are TRBV11-3 and TRBJ1-5; D gene unclear. Germline V CDR1 and CDR2: SGHNT, YENEEA. The CDR3 runs 11 residues. Trimming removed 5 bases at V and 6 bases at J, with 5 bases between. This chain's CDR3 is CASSPPQPQHF. CDR3 nucleotide sequence: TGTGCCAGCAGCCCCCCTCAGCCCCAGCATTTT.

This clonotype was observed a handful of times. A clone one base away is much larger, so this may be a read error. The chain has TRBV30 and TRBJ1-5, with D maybe TRBD1 (6 bases). In germline, CDR1 is GTSNPN, CDR2 SVGIG (reference sequence). V gave up 5 bases and J gave up 3 bases, with 11 bases separating them. The CDR3 is 13 amino acids. The CDR3 DNA sequence: TGTGCCTGGGGTACAGGGCACAATCAGCCCCAGCATTTT. Translating gives CAWGTGHNQPQHF.

This clonotype was seen at least ten times. The rearrangement joins TRBV11-2 to TRBJ2-2; D is undetermined. V gave up 1 base and J gave up 5 bases, with 11 bases separating them. The CDR3 consists of 15 residues. Germline CDR1 SGHAT, CDR2 FQNNGV. CDR3 coding DNA: TGTGCCAGCAGCTTAGTTTTCGGAGCGACCGGGGAGCTGTTTTTT. Amino acid sequence: CASSLVFGATGELFF.